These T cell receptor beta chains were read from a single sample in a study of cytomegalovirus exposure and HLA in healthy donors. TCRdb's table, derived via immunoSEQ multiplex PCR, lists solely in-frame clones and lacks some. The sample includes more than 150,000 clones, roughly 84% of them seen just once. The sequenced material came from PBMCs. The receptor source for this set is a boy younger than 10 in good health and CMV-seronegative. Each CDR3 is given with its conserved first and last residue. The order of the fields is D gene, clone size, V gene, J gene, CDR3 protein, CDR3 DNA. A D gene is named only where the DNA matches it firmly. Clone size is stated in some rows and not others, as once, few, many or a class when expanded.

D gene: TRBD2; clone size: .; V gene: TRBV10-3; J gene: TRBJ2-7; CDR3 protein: CAISSGDSSYEQYF; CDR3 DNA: TGTGCCATCAGCAGCGGGGATAGCTCCTACGAGCAGTACTTC
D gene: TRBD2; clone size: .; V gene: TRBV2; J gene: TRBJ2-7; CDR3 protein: CASSMASGSYEQYF; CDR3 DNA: TGTGCCAGCTCGATGGCTAGCGGCTCCTACGAGCAGTACTTC
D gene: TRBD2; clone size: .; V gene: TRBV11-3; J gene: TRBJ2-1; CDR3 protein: CASSLGLAGNNEQFF; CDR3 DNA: TGTGCCAGCAGCTTGGGACTAGCGGGGAACAATGAGCAGTTCTTC
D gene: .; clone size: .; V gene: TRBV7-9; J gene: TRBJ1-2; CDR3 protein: CASSLGGIFGYTF; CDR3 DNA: TGTGCCAGCAGCTTGGGAGGGATTTTCGGCTACACCTTC
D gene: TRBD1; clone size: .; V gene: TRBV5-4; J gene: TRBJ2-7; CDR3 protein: CASSLLTGGSYEQYF; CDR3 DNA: TGTGCCAGCAGCTTGTTAACAGGGGGGTCCTACGAGCAGTACTTC
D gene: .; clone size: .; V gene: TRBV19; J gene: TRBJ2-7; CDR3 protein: CASSIDRTALPYEQYF; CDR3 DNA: TGTGCCAGTAGTATAGATCGGACAGCGCTTCCCTACGAGCAGTACTTC
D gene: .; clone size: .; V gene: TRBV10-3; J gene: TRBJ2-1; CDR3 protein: CAIKDSTLGDEQFF; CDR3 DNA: TGTGCCATAAAGGACAGTACCTTGGGAGATGAGCAGTTCTTC
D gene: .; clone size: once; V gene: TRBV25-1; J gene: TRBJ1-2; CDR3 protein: CASSNTGTIRLYTF; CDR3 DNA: TGTGCCAGCAGTAATACCGGGACAATTAGACTCTACACCTTC
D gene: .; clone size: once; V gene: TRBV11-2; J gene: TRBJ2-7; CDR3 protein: CASSFRTSRGEQYF; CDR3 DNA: TGTGCCAGCAGCTTCAGGACATCCCGGGGGGAGCAGTACTTC
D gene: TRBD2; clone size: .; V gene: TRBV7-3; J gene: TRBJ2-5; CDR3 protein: CASSSGLAGGGQETQYF; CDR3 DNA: TGTGCCAGCAGCTCGGGACTAGCGGGAGGGGGCCAAGAGACCCAGTACTTC
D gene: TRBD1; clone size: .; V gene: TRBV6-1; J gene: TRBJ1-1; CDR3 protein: CASRRDRGGPTEAFF; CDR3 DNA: TGTGCCAGCAGACGGGACAGGGGAGGTCCCACTGAAGCTTTCTTT
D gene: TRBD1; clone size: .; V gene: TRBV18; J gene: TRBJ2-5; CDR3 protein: CASSPPPDRDLRETQYF; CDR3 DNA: TGTGCCAGCTCACCACCGCCGGACAGGGATTTGCGAGAGACCCAGTACTTC
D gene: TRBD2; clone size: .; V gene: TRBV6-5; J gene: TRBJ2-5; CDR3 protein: CASKLAGTRETQYF; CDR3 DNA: TGTGCCAGCAAACTAGCGGGAACGCGGGAGACCCAGTACTTC
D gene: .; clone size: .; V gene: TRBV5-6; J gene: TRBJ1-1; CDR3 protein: CASGPITEAFF; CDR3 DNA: TGTGCCAGCGGGCCAATCACTGAAGCTTTCTTT
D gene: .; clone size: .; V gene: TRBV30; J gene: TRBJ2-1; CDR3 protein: CAWDVGGLSNEQFF; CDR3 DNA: TGTGCCTGGGATGTCGGGGGGCTCAGCAATGAGCAGTTCTTC
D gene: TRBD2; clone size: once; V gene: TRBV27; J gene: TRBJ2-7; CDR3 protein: CASSEASGGEQYF; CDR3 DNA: TGTGCCAGCAGTGAGGCGTCGGGAGGCGAGCAGTACTTC
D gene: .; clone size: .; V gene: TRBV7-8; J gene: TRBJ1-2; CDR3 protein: CASSLGGYYGYTF; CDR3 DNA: TGTGCCAGCAGCTTGGGGGGGTACTATGGCTACACCTTC
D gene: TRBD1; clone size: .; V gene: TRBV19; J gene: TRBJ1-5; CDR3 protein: CASSIEGGSYYSNQPQHF; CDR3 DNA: TGTGCCAGTAGTATAGAAGGGGGCTCTTACTATAGCAATCAGCCCCAGCATTTT
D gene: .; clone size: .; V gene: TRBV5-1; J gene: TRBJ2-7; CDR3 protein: CASSVASAYEQYF; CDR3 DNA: TGCGCCAGCAGTGTCGCTAGCGCCTACGAGCAGTACTTC
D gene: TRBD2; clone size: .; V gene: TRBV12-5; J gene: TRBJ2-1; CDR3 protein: CASGPIVPQAGVGDEQFF; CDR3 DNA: TGTGCTAGTGGTCCTATCGTCCCCCAAGCGGGAGTCGGAGATGAGCAGTTCTTC
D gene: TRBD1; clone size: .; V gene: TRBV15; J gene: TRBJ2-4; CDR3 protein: CATSRGQGAENIQYF; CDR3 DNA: TGTGCCACCAGCAGGGGACAGGGGGCGGAAAACATTCAGTACTTC
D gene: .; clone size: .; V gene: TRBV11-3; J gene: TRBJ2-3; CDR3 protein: CASSSESTDTQYF; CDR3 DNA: TGTGCCAGCAGCTCGGAGAGCACAGATACGCAGTATTTT
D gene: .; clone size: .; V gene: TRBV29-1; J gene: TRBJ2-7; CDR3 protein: CSVAGFGPGAYEQYF; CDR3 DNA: TGCAGCGTTGCCGGGTTCGGGCCGGGGGCCTACGAGCAGTACTTC